This T cell receptor (beta chain) derives from a study of blood T cell repertoires in COVID-19. Background on the study: The samples span acute and convalescent COVID-19 from the United States, Italy and Spain.

The CDR3 runs to 15 residues. V lost 4 bases to trimming and J lost 3 bases; unmatched junction nucleotides: 9. Germline lookup yields CDR1 SGHDT and CDR2 YYEEEE. Assay: immunoSEQ multiplex PCR; the TCRdb copy retains only in-frame clones and omits some. The repertoire includes 90,000 to 110,000 clones, approximately 78% of them detected once, and about 16% sits in the top ten. This sequence was found in a woman at least 80 years old with acute or convalescent COVID-19. V is TRBV5-6 and J is TRBJ2-7; 8 bases fit TRBD1. The source material was peripheral blood. The CDR3 coding sequence is TGTGCCAGCAGCAACTGGGGCACAGGGGGCTACGAGCAGTACTTC. Translating it yields CASSNWGTGGYEQYF.